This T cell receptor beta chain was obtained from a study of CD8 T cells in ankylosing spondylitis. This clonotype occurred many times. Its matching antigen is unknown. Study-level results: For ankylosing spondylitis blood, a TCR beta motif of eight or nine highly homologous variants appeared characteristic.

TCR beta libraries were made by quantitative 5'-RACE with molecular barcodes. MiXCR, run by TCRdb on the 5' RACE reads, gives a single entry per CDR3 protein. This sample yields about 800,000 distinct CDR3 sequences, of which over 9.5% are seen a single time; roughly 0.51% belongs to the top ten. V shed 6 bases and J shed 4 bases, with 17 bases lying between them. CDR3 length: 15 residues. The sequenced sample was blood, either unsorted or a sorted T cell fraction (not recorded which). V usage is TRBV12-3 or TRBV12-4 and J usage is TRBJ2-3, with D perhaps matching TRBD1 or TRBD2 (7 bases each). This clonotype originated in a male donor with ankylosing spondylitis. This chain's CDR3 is CASRTRAGGADTQYF. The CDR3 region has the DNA TGTGCCAGCAGGACCAGGGCAGGGGGGGCAGATACGCAGTATTTT.